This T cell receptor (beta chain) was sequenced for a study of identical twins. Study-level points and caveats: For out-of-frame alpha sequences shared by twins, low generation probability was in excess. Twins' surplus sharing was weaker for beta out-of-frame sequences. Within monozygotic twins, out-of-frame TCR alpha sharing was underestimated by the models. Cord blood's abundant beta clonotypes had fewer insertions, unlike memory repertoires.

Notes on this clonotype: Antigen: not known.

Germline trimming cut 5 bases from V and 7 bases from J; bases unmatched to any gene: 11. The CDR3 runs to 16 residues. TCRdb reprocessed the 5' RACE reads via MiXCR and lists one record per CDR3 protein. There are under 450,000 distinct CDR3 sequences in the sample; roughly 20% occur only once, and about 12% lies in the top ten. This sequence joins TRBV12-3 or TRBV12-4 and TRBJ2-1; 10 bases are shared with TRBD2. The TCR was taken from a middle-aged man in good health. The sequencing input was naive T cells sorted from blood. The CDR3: CASSALTSGFWNEQFF. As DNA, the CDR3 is TGTGCCAGCAGTGCTTTGACTAGCGGGTTTTGGAATGAGCAGTTCTTC.